This T cell receptor beta chain was retrieved from a study of OX40 agonist ivuxolimab in advanced cancers. Looking at the study overall: Dose-escalation patients had hepatocellular carcinoma, melanoma, renal cell or head and neck cancer. Study-level points and caveats: Undetermined was the antigen specificity of the expanded peripheral T cells.

Remarks on this clone: Its antigen remains unknown.

Clones were read by immunoSEQ multiplex PCR, and TCRdb kept only the in-frame ones, dropping some. The sample contains 60,000 or so clones, 87% of which appear only once. The CDR3 extends over 15 amino acids. J lost 5 bases, V lost 0 bases, and 4 bases had no gene match. The V gene's germline CDR1 is GTSNPN and CDR2 SVGIG (reference sequence). Autoimmune disease history or systemic immunosuppression was exclusionary. This sequence joins TRBV30 and TRBJ1-2, with TRBD1 matching over 12 bases. This receptor was identified in an adult with an advanced solid tumor such as melanoma, head and neck, liver or kidney cancer. The source material was CD4+ or CD8+ T cells sorted from blood, sampled in a trial of the OX40 agonist ivuxolimab. The CDR3 sequence: CAWSVPGQGAYGYTF. CDR3 in DNA: TGTGCCTGGAGTGTACCGGGACAGGGGGCTTATGGCTACACCTTC.